This T cell receptor (beta chain) came from a study of response to subunit inactivated influenza vaccine. This clonotype was detected a few times. TCRdb independently ran MiXCR on the RT-PCR reads; one entry per CDR3 protein. The data show around 600,000 distinct CDR3 sequences, 11% seen once. The CDR3 is 12 residues long. V trimming: 0 bases; J trimming: 11 bases; junction bases outside the gene matches: 4. Germline CDR1 reads SGHRS; CDR2 reads YFSETQ. These data were also reused for a study on T cells expressing NK-cell markers. That study adds: TCR beta cDNA was generated via 5'RACE template switching incorporating UMIs. Seven of the eight sequenced donors were classified as HCMV-seropositive, and one was classified as seronegative.

The sample was PBMCs from blood, taken on the day of vaccination. This clonotype originated in a man between 45 and 60 years old who received an inactivated influenza vaccine. The chain combines TRBV5-1 with TRBJ2-7, with 8 nucleotides matching TRBD1. The CDR3, as DNA: TGCGCCAGCAGCTTGGCCCGGGACAGGAAGTACTTC. Amino acid sequence: CASSLARDRKYF.